A selection of T cell receptor beta chains follows, all from one sample in a study of beta chain features in type 1 diabetes. Here immunoSEQ multiplex PCR was the method, and the copy in TCRdb shows in-frame clones only, minus some. Of about 160,000 clones listed, about 8.3% are singletons. Sequencing was done on a sample of central memory CD4+ T cells from blood. The receptors here all came from a woman under 30 with type 1 diabetes. CDR3s include the opening cysteine and the closing phenylalanine or tryptophan. D genes are given only for firm matches. Expanded clones are given a class, and other clones once, few, many or no size at all.

TRBV7-2	TRBJ2-7	NA	NA	CASSLVGQGSYEQYF	TGTGCCAGCAGCTTAGTAGGGCAGGGGAGCTACGAGCAGTACTTC
TRBV28	TRBJ2-3	NA	TRBD1	CASSSGQGTDTQYF	TGTGCCAGCAGTTCGGGACAGGGCACAGATACGCAGTATTTT
TRBV27	TRBJ2-3	few	NA	CASSLSNRADTQYF	TGTGCCAGCAGTTTATCGAACAGAGCAGATACGCAGTATTTT
TRBV13	TRBJ2-5	NA	TRBD1	CASSLAGQGFQETQYF	TGTGCCAGCAGCTTAGCTGGACAGGGCTTCCAAGAGACCCAGTACTTC
TRBV2	TRBJ2-5	NA	NA	CASAADWQETQYF	TGTGCCAGCGCTGCGGACTGGCAAGAGACCCAGTACTTC
TRBV27	TRBJ2-7	few	TRBD2	CASSLKRGNLYEQYF	TGTGCCAGCAGCCTTAAGCGGGGAAATCTCTACGAGCAGTACTTC
TRBV11-2	TRBJ1-5	few	NA	CASSLVGGSNQPQHF	TGTGCCAGCAGCTTAGTCGGGGGTAGCAATCAGCCCCAGCATTTT
TRBV7-9	TRBJ2-7	NA	NA	CASSLASLSHEQYF	TGTGCCAGCAGCTTGGCCTCACTTAGCCACGAGCAGTACTTC
TRBV19	TRBJ2-7	few	NA	CASSPGAGFGEQYF	TGTGCCAGTAGCCCAGGGGCCGGATTCGGCGAGCAGTACTTC
TRBV2	TRBJ1-2	few	NA	CASRVDRNYGYTF	TGTGCCAGCAGGGTGGACAGAAACTATGGCTACACCTTC
TRBV29-1	TRBJ1-2	few	TRBD1	CSVVGQGLDYGYTF	TGCAGCGTTGTGGGACAGGGGTTAGACTATGGCTACACCTTC
TRBV27	TRBJ2-4	NA	NA	CASSSFTRQTWSKNIQYF	TGTGCCAGCAGTTCTTTTACCCGACAGACATGGTCCAAAAACATTCAGTACTTC
TRBV18	TRBJ2-2	few	NA	CASSPNTITGQFTGELFF	TGTGCCAGCTCACCGAATACTATCACCGGACAGTTCACCGGGGAGCTGTTTTTT
TRBV18	TRBJ2-5	NA	TRBD2	CASSPRSGGEETQYF	TGTGCCAGCTCACCAAGGAGCGGGGGGGAAGAGACCCAGTACTTC
TRBV7-2	TRBJ2-5	NA	NA	CASSGGQFETQYF	TGTGCCAGCAGCGGTGGACAGTTCGAGACCCAGTACTTC
TRBV6-6	TRBJ2-5	few	NA	CASSYYEETQYF	TGTGCCAGCAGTTACTATGAGGAGACCCAGTACTTC
TRBV7-9	TRBJ2-1	NA	NA	CASSIDSSYNEQFF	TGTGCCAGCAGCATCGACAGCTCCTACAATGAGCAGTTCTTC
TRBV5-1	TRBJ2-7	NA	TRBD1	CASSSGGPTYEQYF	TGCGCCAGCAGCTCAGGGGGCCCGACCTACGAGCAGTACTTC
TRBV28	TRBJ1-2	NA	TRBD1	CASVRDRGFGGYTF	TGTGCCAGCGTCCGGGACAGGGGGTTCGGCGGCTACACCTTC
TRBV29-1	TRBJ2-5	NA	NA	CSARTYRVYGETQYF	TGCAGCGCCCGAACCTACAGGGTATATGGGGAGACCCAGTACTTC
TRBV19	TRBJ2-2	NA	TRBD1	CATTTGVNTGELFF	TGTGCCACAACAACAGGGGTAAACACCGGGGAGCTGTTTTTT
TRBV5-6	TRBJ1-2	NA	TRBD1	CASSPGQGYTF	TGTGCCAGCAGCCCGGGACAGGGCTACACCTTC
TRBV7-2	TRBJ1-1	NA	TRBD1	CASSLAPGQTTEAFF	TGTGCCAGCAGCTTAGCCCCGGGACAGACTACTGAAGCTTTCTTT
TRBV7-9	TRBJ2-3	few	NA	CASSPERLSPDTQYF	TGTGCCAGCAGCCCGGAACGACTGAGCCCCGATACGCAGTATTTT
TRBV6-5	TRBJ2-6	few	NA	CASSHSSGANVLTF	TGTGCCAGCAGTCACAGCTCTGGGGCCAACGTCCTGACTTTC
TRBV7-2	TRBJ2-1	NA	TRBD2	CASSLGGGVSNEQFF	TGTGCCAGCAGCTTAGGCGGGGGGGTAAGCAATGAGCAGTTCTTC
TRBV5-6	TRBJ1-1	few	NA	CASISGIYNTEAFF	TGTGCCAGCATCTCGGGGATATACAACACTGAAGCTTTCTTT
TRBV7-2	TRBJ1-2	few	TRBD1	CASSLSDRGGGYTF	TGTGCCAGCAGCTTGTCCGACAGGGGTGGTGGCTACACCTTC
TRBV9	TRBJ2-3	NA	NA	CASSVGPHTDTQYF	TGTGCCAGCAGCGTAGGTCCCCACACAGATACGCAGTATTTT
TRBV5-6	TRBJ2-3	once	TRBD1	CASSTTGGPTDTQYF	TGTGCCAGCAGCACCACAGGGGGCCCCACAGATACGCAGTATTTT
TRBV27	TRBJ2-5	few	TRBD1	CASTSGQGRQETQYF	TGTGCCAGCACCTCGGGACAGGGGCGACAAGAGACCCAGTACTTC
TRBV11-2	TRBJ1-5	NA	NA	CASSFGGLYQPQHF	TGTGCCAGCAGCTTCGGGGGTCTGTATCAGCCCCAGCATTTT
TRBV7-3	TRBJ2-7	NA	NA	CASSLQGGSYEQYF	TGTGCCAGCAGCTTACAGGGTGGCTCCTACGAGCAGTACTTC
TRBV7-2	TRBJ2-7	few	NA	CASSIQQDSYEQYF	TGTGCCAGCAGCATCCAACAGGACTCCTACGAGCAGTACTTC
TRBV6-6	TRBJ2-5	NA	NA	CASSQRPSAETQYF	TGTGCCAGCAGTCAAAGACCGAGCGCAGAGACCCAGTACTTC
TRBV23-1	TRBJ2-3	NA	TRBD2	CASSHTLLAGAHTDTQYF	TGCGCCAGCAGTCATACGCTACTAGCGGGGGCCCACACAGATACGCAGTATTTT
TRBV19	TRBJ2-6	few	NA	CASSQKARASGANVLTF	TGTGCCAGTAGCCAGAAGGCCAGGGCCTCTGGGGCCAACGTCCTGACTTTC
TRBV4-1	TRBJ1-5	NA	NA	CASSQVLVYPSKHF	TGCGCCAGCAGCCAAGTTTTAGTCTATCCCTCAAAGCATTTT
TRBV7-9	TRBJ2-7	few	TRBD2	CASSKKRESIHEQYF	TGTGCCAGCAGCAAAAAGCGGGAGAGCATCCACGAGCAGTACTTC
TRBV5-1	TRBJ1-6	few	NA	CASSLAGGSNSPLHF	TGCGCCAGCAGCTTGGCCGGGGGTTCAAATTCACCCCTCCACTTT
TRBV27	TRBJ2-7	few	TRBD2	CASSLSPSGYYEQYF	TGTGCCAGCAGTTTATCCCCTAGCGGGTACTACGAGCAGTACTTC
TRBV9	TRBJ2-1	NA	NA	CASSARLDQVDEQFF	TGTGCCAGCAGCGCGCGACTCGATCAAGTGGATGAGCAGTTCTTC